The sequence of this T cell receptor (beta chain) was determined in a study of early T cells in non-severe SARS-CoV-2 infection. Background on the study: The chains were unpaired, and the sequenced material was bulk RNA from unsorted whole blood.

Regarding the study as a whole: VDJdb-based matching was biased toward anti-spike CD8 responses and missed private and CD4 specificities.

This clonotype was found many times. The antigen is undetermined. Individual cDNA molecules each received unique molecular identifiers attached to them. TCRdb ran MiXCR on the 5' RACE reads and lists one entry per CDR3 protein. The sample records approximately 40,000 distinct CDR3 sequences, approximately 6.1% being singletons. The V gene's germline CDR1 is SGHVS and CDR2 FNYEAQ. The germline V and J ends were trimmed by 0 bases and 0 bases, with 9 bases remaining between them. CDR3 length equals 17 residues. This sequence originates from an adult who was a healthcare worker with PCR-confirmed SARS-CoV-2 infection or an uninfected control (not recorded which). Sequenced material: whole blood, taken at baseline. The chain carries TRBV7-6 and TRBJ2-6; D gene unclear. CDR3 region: CASSLARMRSGANVLTF. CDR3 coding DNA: TGTGCCAGCAGCTTAGCGAGGATGCGCTCTGGGGCCAACGTCCTGACTTTC.